The clone carrying this T cell receptor beta chain was detected many times. Time point indicated: newly diagnosed GD, antithyroid drugs for less than 3 months. The TCR library was prepared using RNA isolated from PBMCs. This record comes from a study of regulatory T cells in long-lasting Graves disease. V dropped 4 bases and J dropped 16; count of bases not matched to a gene: 10. Germline V CDR1 and CDR2: SGHNT, YENEEA. This CDR3 is built from 12 residues. Construction of the TCR beta libraries employed iRepertoire HTBI primers in conjunction with Arm-PCR of CDR3 regions. TCRdb re-derived calls from the multiplex PCR reads in MiXCR, one entry per CDR3 protein. The sample lists fewer than 450,000 distinct CDR3 sequences, approximately 16% seen once, with about 7.6% in the top ten. The same data also contributed to another study, on T cells in Graves' hyperthyroidism and ophthalmopathy. That source adds: Blood samples included most of the expanded thyroid clonotypes exceeding 0.001.

The TCR comes from a woman between 40 and 50 years old with Graves disease. This specimen was peripheral blood mononuclear cells (PBMCs), taken at new diagnosis, from a patient treated with antithyroid drugs. This chain links TRBV11-3 with TRBJ2-1; 7 bases are a match to TRBD2. CDR3 amino acids: CASSSSSGHGFF. CDR3 nucleotide sequence: TGTGCCAGCAGCTCTTCTAGCGGACACGGATTCTTC.